These 32 T cell receptor beta chains share one sample of origin, sequenced in a study of cytomegalovirus exposure and HLA in healthy donors (dated by TCRdb to 2017 to 2019). Library preparation used the immunoSEQ multiplex PCR assay. The multiplex PCR relied on a mix of 60 forward primers for TCR Vbeta segments and 13 reverse primers for TCR Jbeta segments. Held by TCRdb, this immuneACCESS table contains in-frame sequences only and omits some clones. Under half of the omission traces to an unresolved V gene where checked; the cause of the rest is unknown. The sample contains 85,000 to 120,000 clones, about 74% of them found a single time. Roughly 9.6% of the sample rests with the top ten. Material: PBMCs. The receptors were gathered from a male donor in good health and CMV-seropositive.

V gene TRBV6-6 combines with J gene TRBJ1-2; possibly TRBD1 for D (5 bases). The V end lost 2 bases, the J end lost 0 bases, and 7 bases lay between the germline ends. The CDR3 extends over 14 amino acids. CDR1 and CDR2 from the germline V gene are MNHNY and SVGAGI (reference sequence). The CDR3 spells CASSYTTANYGYTF. As DNA, the CDR3 is TGTGCCAGCAGTTACACGACAGCTAACTATGGCTACACCTTC.

This clone has just one count. V usage is TRBV19 and J usage is TRBJ2-1, with TRBD2 identical over 10 bases. The CDR3 covers 15 residues. From germline, CDR1 is LNHDA and CDR2 SQIVND (reference sequence). J was trimmed by 13 bases and V by 4 bases; bases with no gene match: 13. The CDR3 DNA is TGTGCCAGTAGTAGGGGGCTAATAGCGGGAGGAGTTCAGTTCTTC. It specifies CASSRGLIAGGVQFF.

This chain connects TRBV2 to TRBJ2-1; 10 bases are a match to TRBD2. V shed 2 bases and J 10 bases; nucleotides not matched to a gene: 5. Germline V gives CDR1 SNHLY, CDR2 FYNNEI. The CDR3 consists of 14 residues. The CDR3, as DNA: TGTGCCAGCAGTGAACTAGCGGGAGTTGGCGAGCAGTTCTTC. It yields the protein CASSELAGVGEQFF.

This chain joins TRBV19 and TRBJ1-1, with a weak D call TRBD1 (5 bases). The V end was cut by 5 bases, the J end by 0 bases, with 10 bases between. The CDR3 has 14 amino acids. From germline, CDR1 is LNHDA and CDR2 SQIVND (reference sequence). CDR3 sequence (DNA): TGTGCCAGTAGTCCCCAAGGGGTGAACACTGAAGCTTTCTTT. It is translated as CASSPQGVNTEAFF.

The CDR3 DNA reads TGTGCCAGCAGGACCGTTCAGGGGGCTCGCTATGGCTACACCTTC. Encoded protein: CASRTVQGARYGYTF. This chain connects TRBV5-6 to TRBJ1-2, with 8 positions matching TRBD1. This CDR3 comprises 15 residues. Germline values: CDR1 SGHDT, CDR2 YYEEEE. V shed 5 bases and J 4 bases; nucleotides not matched to a gene: 10. The full variable domain, completed using reference TRBV5-6 and TRBJ1-2, is DAGVTQSPTHLIKTRGQQVTLRCSPKSGHDTVSWYQQALGQGPQFIFQYYEEEERQRGNFPDRFSGHQFPNYSSELNVNALLLGDSALYLCASRTVQGARYGYTFGSGTRLTVV.

This clone was counted a few times. The chain couples TRBV10-2 to TRBJ2-1; 10 bases agree with TRBD2. V dropped 6 bases and J dropped 1; count of bases not matched to a gene: 6. The CDR3 is 16 amino acids. Germline V CDR1 and CDR2: WSHSY, SAAADI. The CDR3, as DNA: TGCGCCAGCAGGCCGGGACTAGCGAGTTCCTACAATGAGCAGTTCTTC. This codes for CASRPGLASSYNEQFF.

This clone appeared a single time. The chain joins TRBV30 to TRBJ2-2; possibly TRBD1 for D (5 bases). Per the germline V gene, CDR1 is GTSNPN and CDR2 is SVGIG (reference sequence). Trimming took off 0 bases at V and 6 bases at J, with 8 bases between the two ends. The CDR3 runs to 13 residues. CDR3 amino acids: CAWSVIGAGELFF. The CDR3, as DNA: TGTGCCTGGAGTGTAATAGGGGCCGGGGAGCTGTTTTTT.

The chain couples TRBV27 to TRBJ2-1; 10 nucleotides match TRBD2. The V gene's germline CDR1 is MNHEY and CDR2 SMNVEV (reference sequence). J gave up 10 bases and V 7 bases, and 13 bases lay outside the gene matches. CDR3 length equals 15 residues. The CDR3 nucleotides are TGTGCCAGCACCGAGACTAGCGGGTTGCAATTGGAGCAGTTCTTC. The encoded protein is CASTETSGLQLEQFF.

This clone was counted a single time. This chain joins TRBV14 and TRBJ2-4; tentative D call: TRBD1 (6 bases). The germline V gene encodes CDR1 SGHDN and CDR2 FVKESK. V shed 4 bases and J shed 5 bases, with 15 bases lying between them. The CDR3 is made up of 15 amino acids. In DNA, the CDR3 is TGTGCCAGCAGCCGGGCAGGGGCGCCGGAAAACATTCAGTACTTC. It codes for CASSRAGAPENIQYF.

J is TRBJ1-3 and V is TRBV7-2, with no clear D. This CDR3 is built from 13 residues. Germline assignment: CDR1 SGHTA and CDR2 FQGNSA. The V end lost 7 bases, the J end lost 2 bases, and 9 bases lay between the germline ends. The CDR3 spells CASTPSPGNTIYF. The CDR3 region has the DNA TGTGCCAGCACTCCGAGTCCTGGAAACACCATATATTTT.

This chain uses TRBV30 with TRBJ1-1; D might be TRBD1 (5 bases). The V end lost 4 bases, the J end lost 0 bases, and 15 bases lay between the germline ends. In germline, CDR1 is GTSNPN, CDR2 SVGIG (reference sequence). The length of the CDR3 is 15 residues. Here the CDR3 DNA reads TGTGCCTGGACTAAGGGGTGGGTCATGAACACTGAAGCTTTCTTT. Protein product: CAWTKGWVMNTEAFF.

This rearrangement joins TRBV7-9 to TRBJ2-3; D unresolved. V lost 2 bases, J lost 14 bases, and 17 bases lay in between. Germline CDR1 is SEHNR and CDR2 is FQNEAQ (reference sequence). The CDR3 sequence is 13 residues long. DNA of the CDR3: TGTGCCAGCAGCTTATCCCGTATCCCGCAGTGGTATTTT. As protein: CASSLSRIPQWYF.

This sequence joins TRBV19 and TRBJ2-1, with TRBD2 as a possible D gene (5 bases). CDR3 length equals 15 residues. CDR1 and CDR2 (germline): LNHDA, SQIVND (reference sequence). Trimming took off 3 bases at V and 0 bases at J, with 9 bases between the two ends. The CDR3 protein is CASSMAGLSYNEQFF. CDR3 nucleotides: TGTGCCAGTAGTATGGCGGGCCTCTCCTACAATGAGCAGTTCTTC.

This chain links TRBV7-9 with TRBJ2-5; TRBD2 is a possible D gene (5 bases). Germline V gene sequence: CDR1 SEHNR, CDR2 FQNEAQ (reference sequence). Deletions cut 1 base from V and 11 bases from J, with 14 bases between. The CDR3 has 13 residues. This CDR3 reads CASSLGPGWEQYF. The CDR3 DNA is TGTGCCAGCAGCTTAGGTCCGGGTTGGGAGCAGTACTTC. Variable domain in full (rest from reference TRBV7-9 and TRBJ2-5): DTGVSQNPRHKITKRGQNVTFRCDPISEHNRLYWYRQTLGQGPEFLTYFQNEAQLEKSRLLSDRFSAERPKGSFSTLEIQRTEQGDSAMYLCASSLGPGWEQYFGPGTRLLVL.

The V and J genes are TRBV2 and TRBJ2-2; 9 bases fit TRBD2. V trimming: 6 bases; J trimming: 0 bases; junction bases outside the gene matches: 8. The CDR3 extends over 17 amino acids. The germline gives CDR1 SNHLY, CDR2 FYNNEI. The CDR3: CASSKRASGTNTGELFF. CDR3 nucleotides: TGTGCCAGCAGCAAAAGGGCTAGCGGGACGAACACCGGGGAGCTGTTTTTT.

The chain is built from TRBV27 and TRBJ2-5, with 9 bases that match TRBD1. The CDR3 runs 15 residues. Germline lookup yields CDR1 MNHEY and CDR2 SMNVEV (reference sequence). V shed 2 bases, J shed 5 bases, and the junction held 6 bases outside the gene matches. In nucleotides, the CDR3 is TGTGCCAGCAGTTTAGAACAGGGGGCAACGGAGACCCAGTACTTC. Translated, it gives CASSLEQGATETQYF.

The chain joins TRBV6-5 to TRBJ1-5; TRBD1 is a possible D gene (5 bases). With 6 bases removed from V and 3 bases from J, the gap between germline ends came to 15 bases. Germline CDR1 reads MNHEY; CDR2 reads SVGAGI. This CDR3 has 15 amino acids. The CDR3 sequence is CASSLLAGTNQPQHF. The CDR3 DNA reads TGTGCCAGCAGCTTACTAGCAGGGACCAATCAGCCCCAGCATTTT.

The chain couples TRBV7-2 to TRBJ2-5; TRBD1 might be the D (5 bases). The CDR3 has 11 amino acids. Germline V lookup: CDR1 SGHTA, CDR2 FQGNSA. The V and J ends lost 4 bases and 5 bases respectively, with 5 bases between them. CDR3 in amino acids: CASSSGETQYF. The CDR3 bases are TGTGCCAGCAGCTCAGGGGAGACCCAGTACTTC.

This clone was seen more than once but under ten times. The chain couples TRBV10-3 to TRBJ2-7; perhaps TRBD2 as D (6 bases). Germline V gene data show CDR1 as ENHRY and CDR2 as SYGVKD. The CDR3 has 16 amino acids. Trimming took off 4 bases at V and 0 bases at J, with 16 bases between the two ends. The CDR3 spells CAISGGTGVVSYEQYF. The DNA for the CDR3 is TGTGCCATCAGTGGGGGAACGGGGGTCGTCTCCTACGAGCAGTACTTC.

The J gene is TRBJ1-4, the V gene TRBV9; D call uncertain. The CDR3 consists of 15 residues. V was shortened by 0 bases and J by 3 bases, with 9 bases between the two germline ends. Germline values: CDR1 SGDLS, CDR2 YYNGEE. CDR3 sequence: CASSVALAANEKLFF. DNA for the CDR3: TGTGCCAGCAGCGTAGCTTTGGCAGCTAATGAAAAACTGTTTTTT.

V usage is TRBV18 and J usage is TRBJ2-1; 15 bases line up with TRBD2. CDR1 and CDR2 (germline): KGHSH, LQKENI. The CDR3 spans 16 residues. V gave up 6 bases and J gave up 8 bases; unmatched junction bases: 8. DNA of the CDR3: TGTGCCAGCTCTCTCGGACTAGCGGGAGGGAGCGATGAGCAGTTCTTC. As protein: CASSLGLAGGSDEQFF.

The chain uses TRBV9 and TRBJ2-1, with TRBD1 matching 7 bases. This CDR3 comprises 18 residues. J gave up 2 bases and V 3 bases, and 14 bases lay outside the gene matches. The V gene's germline CDR1 is SGDLS and CDR2 YYNGEE. CDR3 nucleotide sequence: TGTGCCAGCAGCGCCGATCGACAGGGCATTATAGCCTACAATGAGCAGTTCTTC. Its protein product is CASSADRQGIIAYNEQFF.

This chain uses TRBV5-6 with TRBJ1-6; 8 nucleotides line up with TRBD1. Germline values: CDR1 SGHDT, CDR2 YYEEEE. CDR3 size: 17 residues. Trimming took 2 bases from V and 7 from J; bases not matched to a gene: 11. DNA of the CDR3: TGTGCCAGCAGCTTCTTAACGCGGACAGGGAGGAATTCACCCCTCCACTTT. It encodes CASSFLTRTGRNSPLHF.

The chain employs TRBV5-4 and TRBJ1-2; TRBD1 agrees at 7 bases. Trimming took 0 bases from V and 14 from J; bases not matched to a gene: 7. Germline values: CDR1 SGHNT, CDR2 YYREEE (reference sequence). The CDR3 is 12 residues long. CDR3 bases: TGTGCCAGCAGCTTGGACAGGGGACGGTCGACCTTC. Its protein is CASSLDRGRSTF.

This chain joins TRBV9 and TRBJ2-2; 9 nucleotides match TRBD1. The V and J ends lost 3 bases and 3 bases, in that order; junction bases with no gene match: 0. The V gene's germline CDR1 is SGDLS and CDR2 YYNGEE. CDR3 length: 14 residues. The CDR3 loop reads CASSGTGDTGELFF. CDR3 coding DNA: TGTGCCAGCAGCGGGACAGGGGACACCGGGGAGCTGTTTTTT.

In its sample, this clone was seen once. This chain connects TRBV29-1 to TRBJ2-7; TRBD2 agrees at 9 bases. There are 14 residues in the CDR3. Germline lookup yields CDR1 SQVTM and CDR2 ANQGSEA. V dropped 4 bases and J dropped 9; count of bases not matched to a gene: 13. CDR3 region: CSVGERGIAGVQYF. The CDR3 region has the DNA TGCAGCGTTGGAGAGAGGGGAATAGCGGGAGTGCAGTACTTC.

Points on this clone: One junction end disagrees with the germline gene, perhaps due to a read error. This chain connects TRBV4-1 to TRBJ2-7; 9 bases are a match to TRBD2. This CDR3 region has 14 residues. From germline, CDR1 is MGHRA and CDR2 YSYEKL. The CDR3: CASSQDRASGISHF. DNA for the CDR3: TGCGCCAGCAGCCAAGATCGGGCTAGCGGGATATCACACTTC.

This chain uses TRBV18 with TRBJ2-7; 7 nucleotides line up with TRBD1. With 2 bases clipped from V and 6 bases from J, the junction kept 1 base outside the gene matches. The CDR3 consists of 12 residues. The germline V gene encodes CDR1 KGHSH and CDR2 LQKENI. CDR3 in amino acids: CASSPSGGEQYF. In DNA form, the CDR3 reads TGTGCCAGCTCACCATCAGGGGGCGAGCAGTACTTC.

The chain uses TRBV18 and TRBJ2-3; no clear D. This CDR3 is built from 14 residues. Trimming shortened V by 0 bases and J by 4 bases, and 8 bases separated the two germline ends. CDR1 KGHSH and CDR2 LQKENI come from the germline V gene. The CDR3 DNA is TGTGCCAGCTCACCACCTTCGAACTCAGATACGCAGTATTTT. Translated, it gives CASSPPSNSDTQYF.

Written as DNA, the CDR3 is TGTGCCAGCAGCCTGCGCCGGACAGCTACAGATACGCAGTATTTT. It encodes CASSLRRTATDTQYF. The rearrangement uses TRBV5-4 and TRBJ2-3, with D maybe TRBD1 (6 bases). Germline CDR1 reads SGHNT; CDR2 reads YYREEE (reference sequence). The V end was cut by 4 bases, the J end by 3 bases, with 15 bases between. The CDR3 is 15 residues long.

The CDR3 protein is CASSYSSSGSVEQYF. CDR3 coding DNA: TGTGCCAGCAGTTACTCGTCTAGCGGGAGTGTTGAGCAGTACTTC. The chain employs TRBV6-5 and TRBJ2-7; 10 nucleotides match TRBD2. The CDR3 spans 15 residues. Germline-derived CDR1 and CDR2 are MNHEY and SVGAGI. V shed 0 bases and J 7 bases; nucleotides not matched to a gene: 6.

The chain links TRBV7-3 to TRBJ2-3; TRBD2 matches at 11 bases. The V and J ends lost 4 bases and 2 bases, in that order; junction bases with no gene match: 8. CDR3 length: 17 residues. Germline V lookup: CDR1 SGHTA, CDR2 FQGTGA. For the CDR3, the DNA is TGTGCCAGCAGCTCTCGGGTAGCGGGAGGGCCCACAGATACGCAGTATTTT. Protein: CASSSRVAGGPTDTQYF.